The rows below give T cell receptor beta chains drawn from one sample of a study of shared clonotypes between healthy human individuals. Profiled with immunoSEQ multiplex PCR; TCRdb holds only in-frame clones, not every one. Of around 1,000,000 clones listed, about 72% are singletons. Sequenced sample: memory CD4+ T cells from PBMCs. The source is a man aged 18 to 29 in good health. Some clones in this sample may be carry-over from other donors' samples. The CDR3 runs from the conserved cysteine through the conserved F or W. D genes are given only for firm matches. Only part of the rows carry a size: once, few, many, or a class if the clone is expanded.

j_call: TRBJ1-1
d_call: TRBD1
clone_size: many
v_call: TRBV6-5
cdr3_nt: TGTGCCAGCAGTTACCGGACAGGCCCTATGAACACTGAAGCTTTCTTT
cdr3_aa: CASSYRTGPMNTEAFF

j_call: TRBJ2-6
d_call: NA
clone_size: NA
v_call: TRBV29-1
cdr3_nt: TGCAGCGTTGTTGGATCGGGTTCTGGGGCCAACGTCCTGACTTTC
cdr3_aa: CSVVGSGSGANVLTF

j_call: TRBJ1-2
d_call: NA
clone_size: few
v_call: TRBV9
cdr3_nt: TGTGCCAGCAGCGTAGGCCCAGTAAGCGGCTACACCTTC
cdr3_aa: CASSVGPVSGYTF

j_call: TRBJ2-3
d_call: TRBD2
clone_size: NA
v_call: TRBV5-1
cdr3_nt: TGCGCCAGCAGCCTCCCTAGCGGAAGCACAGATACGCAGTATTTT
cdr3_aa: CASSLPSGSTDTQYF

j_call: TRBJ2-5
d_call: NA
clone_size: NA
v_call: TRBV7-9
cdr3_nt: TGTGCCAGCAGCCCAAAGGACTGGGGGCAAGAGACCCAGTACTTC
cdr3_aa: CASSPKDWGQETQYF

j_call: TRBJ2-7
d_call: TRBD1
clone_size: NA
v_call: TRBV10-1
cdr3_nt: TGCGCCAACCCGATGCAGAGACAGGGGCTGCCCTACGAGCAGTACTTC
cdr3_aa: CANPMQRQGLPYEQYF

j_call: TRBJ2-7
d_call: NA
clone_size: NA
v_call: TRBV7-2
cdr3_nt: TGTGCCAGCAGCCCCAGGTTTTTAGGGTCCCTCCACGAGCAGTACTTC
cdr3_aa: CASSPRFLGSLHEQYF

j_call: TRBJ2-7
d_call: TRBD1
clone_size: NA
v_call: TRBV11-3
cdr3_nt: TGTGCCAGCAGCTTAGGAGGGGACAGCTACGAGCAGTACTTC
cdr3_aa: CASSLGGDSYEQYF

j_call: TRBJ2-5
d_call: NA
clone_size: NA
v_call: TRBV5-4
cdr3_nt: TGTGCCACTAGCGAAATTCAAGAGACCCAGTACTTC
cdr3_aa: CATSEIQETQYF

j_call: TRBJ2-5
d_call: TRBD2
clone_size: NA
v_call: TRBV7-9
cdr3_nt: TGTGCCAGCAGCTTAGGGGTAGCGGGAACCCAAGAGACCCAGTACTTC
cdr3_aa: CASSLGVAGTQETQYF

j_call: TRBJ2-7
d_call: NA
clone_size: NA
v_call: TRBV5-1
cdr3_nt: TGCGCCAGCAGCGTGGGAACAGCGAGCTCCTACGAGCAGTACTTC
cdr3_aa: CASSVGTASSYEQYF

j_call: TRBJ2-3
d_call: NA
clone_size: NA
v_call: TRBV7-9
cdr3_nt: TGTGCCAGCAGCCTCCGGGACGGCGATACGCAGTATTTT
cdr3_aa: CASSLRDGDTQYF

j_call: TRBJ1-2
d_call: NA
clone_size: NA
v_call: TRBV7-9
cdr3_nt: TGTGCCAGCAGCCGTGACAACTATGGCTACACCTTC
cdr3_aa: CASSRDNYGYTF

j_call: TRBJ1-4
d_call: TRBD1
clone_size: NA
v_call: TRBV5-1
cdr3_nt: TGCGCCAGCAGCCCCCGGGTGGGACAGGGGACGGAAAAACTGTTTTTT
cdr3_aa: CASSPRVGQGTEKLFF

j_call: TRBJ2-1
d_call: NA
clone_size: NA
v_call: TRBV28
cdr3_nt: TGTGCCAGCGGAGCAATGCTAGGACCCTACAATGAGCAGTTCTTC
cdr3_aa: CASGAMLGPYNEQFF

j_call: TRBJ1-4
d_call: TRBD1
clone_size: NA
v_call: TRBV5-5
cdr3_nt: TGTGCCAGCAGCCCCGGGACAGCCCATGAAAAACTGTTTTTT
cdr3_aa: CASSPGTAHEKLFF

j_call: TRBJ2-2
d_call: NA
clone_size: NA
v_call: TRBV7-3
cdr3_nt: TGTGCCAGCAGCTCACTCCGGGAACCGACCGGGGAGCTGTTTTTT
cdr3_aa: CASSSLREPTGELFF

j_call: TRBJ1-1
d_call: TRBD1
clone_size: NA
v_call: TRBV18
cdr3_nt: TGTGCCAGCTCACCAGACAGGGGGTCTTCGAGCACTGAAGCTTTCTTT
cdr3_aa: CASSPDRGSSSTEAFF

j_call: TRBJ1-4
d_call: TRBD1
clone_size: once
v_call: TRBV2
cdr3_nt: TGTGCCAGCAGTCCCCTACAGGGGCGGGGAGAAAAACTGTTTTTT
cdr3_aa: CASSPLQGRGEKLFF

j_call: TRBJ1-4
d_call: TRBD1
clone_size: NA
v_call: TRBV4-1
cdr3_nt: TGCGCCAGCAGCCAACTTGGGACAGGGGGGGCTAATGAAAAACTGTTTTTT
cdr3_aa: CASSQLGTGGANEKLFF

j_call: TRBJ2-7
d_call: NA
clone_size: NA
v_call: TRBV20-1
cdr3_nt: TGCAGTGCTAGATACAAGAGCGAGCAGTACTTC
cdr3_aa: CSARYKSEQYF

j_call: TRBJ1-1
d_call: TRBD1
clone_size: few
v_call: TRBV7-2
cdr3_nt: TGTGCCAGCAGCCTCCGGACAGGGTACACTGAAGCTTTCTTT
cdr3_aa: CASSLRTGYTEAFF

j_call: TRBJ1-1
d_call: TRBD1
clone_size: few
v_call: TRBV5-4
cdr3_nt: TGTGCCAGCAGCTGGGGACAGGGGGACACTGAAGCTTTCTTT
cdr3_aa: CASSWGQGDTEAFF

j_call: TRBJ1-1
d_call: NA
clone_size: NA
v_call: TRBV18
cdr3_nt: TGTGCCAGCTCACCAAGGGTCACTGAAGCTTTCTTT
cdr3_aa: CASSPRVTEAFF